The present T cell receptor beta chain was sequenced within a study of beta chain features in type 1 diabetes. Expressed TCRB transcripts got sequenced, as all isolated RNA was reverse transcribed. Here immunoSEQ multiplex PCR was the method, and the copy in TCRdb shows in-frame clones only, minus some. This sample has hundreds of thousands of clones, with about a tenth found just once. This clone occurred once. Its target is unknown. Germline lookup yields CDR1 MNHEY and CDR2 SMNVEV (reference sequence). This CDR3 contains 13 residues. V was cut by 6 bases and J by 0 bases, with 8 bases left in between. Study findings and constraints: Moderately but significantly shorter TCRB CDR3s were found in Type 1 diabetes patients in all four CD4+ subsets.

The specimen sequenced was naive CD4+ T cells from blood. The chain recombines TRBV27 with TRBJ1-1; D possibly corresponds to TRBD1 (5 bases). The TCR comes from a man younger than 45 with type 1 diabetes. The CDR3 nucleotides read TGTGCCAGCAGGGGGCAGCTGAACACTGAAGCTTTCTTT. Translating it yields CASRGQLNTEAFF.